This record looks at one T cell receptor (beta chain) sequence and its context. These data belong to a study of blood T cell repertoires in COVID-19. Study-level background: The United States, Italy and Spain supplied acute and convalescent COVID-19 samples. T cells, B-cell-depleted T cells, or PBMCs provided the cDNA or gDNA that served as material.

This CDR3 comprises 15 residues. Germline CDR1 and CDR2: SGHTA and FQGNSA. The V end lost 8 bases, the J end lost 0 bases, and 14 bases lay between the germline ends. Per the original data handling: Amplification from reference gene primers served as the basis for estimated nucleated cell counts. Produced via immunoSEQ multiplex PCR; TCRdb's table is partial and in-frame only. V and J calls plus clone size are reproduced from that table; the DNA served to infer D and trimming. Among some 180,000 clones listed, 70% to 90% were seen once. Sequenced sample: peripheral blood. This receptor was taken from a man in his 70s with active or convalescent COVID-19. The genes are TRBV7-2 and TRBJ2-1; unclear D gene. CDR3 sequence reads: CASLPSPFSYNEQFF. The CDR3 DNA reads TGTGCCAGCCTCCCGAGCCCGTTCTCCTACAATGAGCAGTTCTTC.